This is a list of T cell receptor beta chains from one sample in a study of cytomegalovirus exposure and HLA in healthy donors. Clones were read by immunoSEQ multiplex PCR, and TCRdb kept only the in-frame ones, dropping some. The data contain 95,000 to 100,000 clones, approximately 85% of them singletons. The sample comprised PBMCs. These receptors were collected from a young man in good health and CMV-seronegative. Both conserved end residues are part of each CDR3. Each record gives: D gene, V gene, J gene, clone size, CDR3 DNA, CDR3 protein. The D gene is left open where the match is weak. Expanded clones get a size class; other rows say once, few or many, or leave the size out.

.	TRBV30	TRBJ2-5	.	TGTGCCTGGAGTTTGGCGCCGGAGGGGACCCAGTACTTC	CAWSLAPEGTQYF
TRBD2	TRBV4-2	TRBJ2-1	.	TGTGCCAGCAGCCAAGATCGGACTAGCGGAACCTTGCAGTTCTTC	CASSQDRTSGTLQFF
.	TRBV2	TRBJ2-1	.	TGTGCCAGTGCGGTGAGCTCCTACAATGAGCAGTTCTTC	CASAVSSYNEQFF
TRBD1	TRBV30	TRBJ2-7	.	TGTGCCTGGAGTGGACAGGGCCACGAGCAGTACTTC	CAWSGQGHEQYF
.	TRBV28	TRBJ1-2	.	TGTGCCAGCAGTGCTGACAGATCGAACTATGGCTACACCTTC	CASSADRSNYGYTF
TRBD1	TRBV9	TRBJ2-7	.	TGTGCCAGCAGCCCTACCCTCCCGGGACAGGGTTACGAGCAGTACTTC	CASSPTLPGQGYEQYF
.	TRBV6-1	TRBJ1-5	few	TGTGCCAGCAGAGATAGACAAATTAGCAATCAGCCCCAGCATTTT	CASRDRQISNQPQHF
TRBD2	TRBV4-1	TRBJ2-7	.	TGCGCCAGCAGCCAAGTATCAACAGGACGGGGGGACGAGCAGTACTTC	CASSQVSTGRGDEQYF
.	TRBV5-8	TRBJ1-1	.	TGTGCCAGCAGCTTGTTCCGGGAGGTCACTGAAGCTTTCTTT	CASSLFREVTEAFF
.	TRBV6-5	TRBJ1-1	.	TGTGCCAGCAGTTACGGACAGCAGAGCACTGAAGCTTTCTTT	CASSYGQQSTEAFF
.	TRBV30	TRBJ1-5	.	TGTGCCTCAGGGCAGACGGGCAATCAGCCCCAGCATTTT	CASGQTGNQPQHF
TRBD1	TRBV10-2	TRBJ2-7	.	TGCGCCAGCAGTTTGGGACAGATCTACGAGCAGTACTTC	CASSLGQIYEQYF
.	TRBV2	TRBJ2-2	once	TGTGCCAGCACTGACGACTACCGTATTTGGAACACCGGGGAGCTGTTTTTT	CASTDDYRIWNTGELFF
TRBD2	TRBV9	TRBJ2-7	.	TGTGCCAGCAGCGTAAGCGGGGCCTACGAGCAGTACTTC	CASSVSGAYEQYF
.	TRBV28	TRBJ2-3	.	TGTGCCAGCAGTTCGCCGCGCTCCTTATACCAAGATACGCAGTATTTT	CASSSPRSLYQDTQYF
TRBD2	TRBV30	TRBJ2-3	once	TGTGCCTGGGGTGGACACCCTAACTATGACGGGAGGCCTAATACGCAGTATTTT	CAWGGHPNYDGRPNTQYF
.	TRBV5-4	TRBJ2-3	.	TGTGCCAGCAGTGGGCGCACCACAGATACGCAGTATTTT	CASSGRTTDTQYF
TRBD1	TRBV5-4	TRBJ2-3	.	TGTGCCAGCAGCTCGGTGGGACAGACCACGGATACGCAGTATTTT	CASSSVGQTTDTQYF
TRBD1	TRBV25-1	TRBJ1-6	.	TGTGCCAGCAGTGACGACAGGGTCTTGAATTCACCCCTCCACTTT	CASSDDRVLNSPLHF
.	TRBV2	TRBJ1-2	.	TGTGCCAGCATGGGGGCGAACTATGGCTACACCTTC	CASMGANYGYTF
TRBD2	TRBV7-2	TRBJ2-1	.	TGTGCCAGCAGCTTAGGTTGGCTAGCGGGATATAATGAGCAGTTCTTC	CASSLGWLAGYNEQFF
.	TRBV27	TRBJ1-3	.	TGTGCCAGCAGGGGGGGAGGGGCTGGAAACACCATATATTTT	CASRGGGAGNTIYF
TRBD2	TRBV7-2	TRBJ2-1	.	TGTGCCAGCAGCTTGGGCGGGGGGCCCTACAATGAGCAGTTCTTC	CASSLGGGPYNEQFF
.	TRBV25-1	TRBJ1-2	few	TGTGCCAGCAGTGACCGATCAGGGAAAAACTATGGCTACACCTTC	CASSDRSGKNYGYTF
.	TRBV30	TRBJ1-5	.	TGTGCCTGGAGGGGGAGGGGCAATCAGCCCCAGCATTTT	CAWRGRGNQPQHF
.	TRBV27	TRBJ1-5	.	TGTGCCAGCAGTTTACAGATCAATCAGCCCCAGCATTTT	CASSLQINQPQHF
.	TRBV25-1	TRBJ1-5	once	TGTGCCAGCCAACCAGATCAGCCCCAGCATTTT	CASQPDQPQHF
.	TRBV18	TRBJ2-7	.	TGTGCCAGCTCACCACGGGGGGGCCTCAACGAGCAGTACTTC	CASSPRGGLNEQYF
.	TRBV2	TRBJ1-2	.	TGTGCCAGCAGTTTCGAAGGGGCCGGCTACACCTTC	CASSFEGAGYTF
.	TRBV19	TRBJ1-6	.	TGTGCCAGTAGCCCCGGGACACGCAATTCACCCCTCCACTTT	CASSPGTRNSPLHF
.	TRBV7-3	TRBJ2-7	.	TGTGCCAGCAGCTTATTAGCGGAGGACTTCTCCGAGCAGTACTTC	CASSLLAEDFSEQYF